This TCR beta chain came from a study of CD8 T cells in Susac syndrome. Germline V gene data show CDR1 as SQVTM and CDR2 as ANQGSEA. This CDR3 has 11 residues. V shed 7 bases and J shed 7 bases, with 13 bases lying between them. This clonotype occurred once. An amount of RNA that ranged from about 0.45 to 1 ug was reverse transcribed with random hexamers. Using its own MiXCR run on the immunoSEQ multiplex PCR reads, TCRdb lists one record per CDR3 protein. Of about 73,000 distinct CDR3 sequences listed, approximately 94% are singletons. The source material was CD8+ T cells from PBMCs. V is TRBV29-1 and J is TRBJ2-5; D might be TRBD1 or TRBD2, each matching 6 bases. This TCR was sampled from a human donor with multiple sclerosis. This CDR3 reads CSDVEGGTQYF. CDR3 bases: TGCAGCGATGTGGAGGGGGGGACCCAGTACTTC.